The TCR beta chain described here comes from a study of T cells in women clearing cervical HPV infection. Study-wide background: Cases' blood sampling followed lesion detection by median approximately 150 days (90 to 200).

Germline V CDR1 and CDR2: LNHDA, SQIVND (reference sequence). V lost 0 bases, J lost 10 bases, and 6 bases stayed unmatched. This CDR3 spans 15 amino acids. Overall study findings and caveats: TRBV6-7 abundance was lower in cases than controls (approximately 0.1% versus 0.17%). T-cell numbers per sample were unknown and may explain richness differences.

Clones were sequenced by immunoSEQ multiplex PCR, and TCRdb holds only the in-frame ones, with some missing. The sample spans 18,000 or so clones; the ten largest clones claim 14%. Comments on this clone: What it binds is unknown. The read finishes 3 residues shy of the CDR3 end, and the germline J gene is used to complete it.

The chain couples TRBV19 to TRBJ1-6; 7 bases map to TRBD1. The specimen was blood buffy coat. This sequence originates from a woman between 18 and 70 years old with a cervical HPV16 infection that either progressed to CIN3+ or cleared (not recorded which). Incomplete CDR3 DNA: TGTGCCAGTAGTATAGATCCAGGGGGAAGGTCACCC. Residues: CASSIDPGGRSP. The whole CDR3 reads CASSIDPGGRSPLHF.